This TCR beta chain derives from a study of T cell changes during pregnancy in multiple sclerosis. Germline values: CDR1 SGHRS, CDR2 YFSETQ. Trimming removed 4 bases from V and 4 bases from J; junction bases left unmatched: 5. The CDR3 runs 15 residues. Sequencing was performed with immunoSEQ multiplex PCR; in TCRdb, only in-frame clones are kept and a portion is missing. The sample lists tens of thousands of clones, roughly nine tenths occurring once. The TCR sequence derives from a female donor with multiple sclerosis, enrolled in a pregnancy study. The material was CD4+ T cells from peripheral blood mononuclear cells, obtained in the first trimester of pregnancy. The V call is TRBV5-1, the J call TRBJ2-1; 10 bases match TRBD2. For the CDR3, the DNA is TGCGCCAGCAGCCCAGAACTAGCGGGATACAATGAGCAGTTCTTC. Translation gives CASSPELAGYNEQFF.